Reported below is one T cell receptor (beta chain). The antigen is undetermined. Random hexamers primed reverse transcription of roughly 0.5 to 1 ug RNA. It was immunoSEQ multiplex PCR that amplified TCR beta CDR3 across 54 Vbeta and 13 Jbeta. MiXCR, run by TCRdb on the immunoSEQ multiplex PCR reads, gives a single entry per CDR3 protein. The sample carries about 210,000 distinct CDR3 sequences, about 94% recorded once. Per germline, CDR1 MGHDK and CDR2 SYGVNS. The CDR3 runs 16 residues. The ends lost 5 bases at V and 7 bases at J; junction bases unmatched: 10. This sample is part of a study of CD8 T cells in Susac syndrome. Findings and limits, study-wide: In its TCR sequencing and HLA analysis, the study acknowledged that the number of individuals was relatively small. Expansion of clones was not seen in the CD4+ T cell repertoires of Susac syndrome.

TEMRA cells were enriched by FACS, while CD8+ and CD4+ T cells were obtained through a negative isolation that was performed magnetically. This TCR was recovered from a human donor with Susac syndrome. The specimen was CD4+ T cells from PBMCs. This chain links TRBV25-1 with TRBJ1-6; 8 nucleotides line up with TRBD1. CDR3 sequence (DNA): TGTGCCAGCAGTTACTCCGTCGGACAGGGAAATTCACCCCTCCACTTT. This codes for CASSYSVGQGNSPLHF.